The present entry profiles one TCR beta chain with its context. Its cognate antigen has yet to be identified. Its ends do not fully match the called genes, so a read error is possible. Library preparation was by the immunoSEQ multiplex PCR assay. For the multiplex PCR, a mixture combining 60 forward primers for TCR Vbeta segments and 13 reverse primers for TCR Jbeta segments was used. A multiplex PCR assay on genomic DNA amplified the CDR3 region of rearranged TCR beta genes. On the Illumina HiSeq System, the amplified TCR beta libraries were sequenced as 87-base-pair reads. In the authors' own workflow: In a later analysis, some 80 million unique TCR beta chains were counted across the 666 repertoires, and approximately 11 million of these chains were shared by at least two donors. Raw reads were error-corrected and collapsed into unique sequences with a nearest-neighbor algorithm that merged closely related sequences to remove PCR and sequencing errors. V, D and J gene segments were assigned by aligning CDR3 sequences to IMGT reference sequences. For a sequence to be retained, at least a six-nucleotide match to both a V gene segment and a J gene segment was required. Rearrangements were called productive when the CDR3 lacked stop codons and stayed in frame with V and J; all others were non-productive. Following IMGT convention, CDR3 was defined as the stretch from the second conserved V-encoded cysteine up to the conserved J-encoded phenylalanine. The earlier analysis of 500 to 600 of the donors excluded sequences that lacked an unambiguous match to a single V gene segment. In an earlier analysis of 587 of the donors, a V segment was called functional when productive rearrangements were above 56.7%, and segregating when the standard deviation between donors exceeded 5%. A statistical classification framework was built to diagnose cytomegalovirus status from the catalog of TCR beta chain sequences. In a later analysis, TCR nucleotide sequences were compared against IMGT/GENE-DB human TR gene sequences so that V and J genes could be assigned. The TCRdist pipeline was used in a later analysis to assign CDR3 sequences and most-parsimonious VDJ recombination scenarios. In a later analysis, each TCR beta chain was defined by its CDR3 amino acid sequence together with its V-gene family, and reads without a unique V-gene family were excluded. In a later analysis, around 600 highly shared, low-generation-probability nucleotide sequences were removed to address suspected cross-contamination and a sequencing artifact. A later analysis calculated a clonal expansion index for each public chain from normalized within-repertoire ranks of inferred template counts. In a later analysis, generation probabilities were computed with a VDJ recombination model fitted to out-of-frame rearrangements, and the resulting probabilities were checked against IGoR. In a later analysis, hypergeometric tests were used to score TCR-TCR, TCR-HLA and TCR-CMV co-occurrence, with a repertoire-size bias correction applied to TCR pairs. In a later analysis, false discovery rates were estimated by permuting HLA or CMV assignments 20 times. In a later analysis, co-occurring TCRs were grouped using DBSCAN, and TCRdist sequence similarity was added for clustering within HLA-allele-positive subsets. Repertoires with fewer than 30,000 or more than 120,000 public chains were left out of co-occurrence clustering, as were four to six repertoires with anomalous nucleotide sharing. Entries here come from immuneACCESS through TCRdb and include only in-frame sequences with V and J called. Some clones fail to appear in such tables; in the studies checked, an unresolved V gene covers under half of the shortfall, and the cause of the remainder is unknown. Clone size and V and J calls were adopted from that table, with D and trimming inferred from the DNA. The sample yields about 85,000 clones; roughly 73% were counted once. The leading ten clones occupy roughly 2% of the sample.

From cysteine to phenylalanine, the CDR3 is 13 amino acids long. The DNA shown is the 39-base CDR3, in frame from base 1. In the germline V gene (reference sequence), CDR1 corresponds to SSHAT and CDR2 to FNYEAQ. The data stem from a study of cytomegalovirus exposure and HLA in healthy donors (dated by TCRdb to 2015 to 2018). Turning to the overall study: In an earlier analysis of 550 to 750 of the donors, 276 Gb of sequence data and 100 million or so unique TCR beta sequences from about 179 million T cells were reported. Roughly 300 gigabases of sequencing data and tens of millions of unique TCR sequences made up an early release that covered 500 to 700 HLA-typed donors. Of the 300 to 500 genotyped donors, 81% were placed in the genetic ancestry cluster associated with self-reported Caucasian donors. The study aimed to test whether cataloging public T cell receptors could reveal signatures of past pathogen exposure. The T cell repertoires of under 750 subjects were profiled by immunosequencing and related to cytomegalovirus serostatus. In addition to the first cohort of about 650 subjects, a separate validation cohort of 130 or so different subjects was used. To predict cytomegalovirus infection status, the study combined high-throughput TCR immunosequencing, statistical association of individual TCRs with disease status, and machine learning. To study patterns of TCR occurrence, a later analysis re-analyzed previously published TCR beta repertoires from around 700 donors and added high-resolution HLA genotyping. Rather than drawing on any new phenotypic data, the later analysis identified candidate immune exposures from TCR beta sequences and the way those sequences occurred across donors. To decide whether each TCR beta V gene segment behaved as functional or pseudogenic, an earlier analysis of 587 of the donors relied on high-throughput TCR beta sequencing. Donor age, sex, ethnicity and CMV serostatus were compiled together with the repertoire data. In a later genetic analysis, genome-wide SNP genotypes for about three fifths of the roughly 670 donors were used, and that subset was treated as a discovery cohort. All discovery cohort repertoires had been generated on a single sequencing platform. Class I and class II HLA loci were covered by the typing at four-digit resolution. The number of donors typed differed by locus, with 629-630 for A, B, C, DRB1 and DQB1, around 520 for DQA1, 600 to 610 for DPA1, and some 470 for DPB1. Four to six DR-DQ haplotypes were handled as single units for association and clustering, since linkage in the cohort was strong. Among around 400 genotyped donors of the cohort, an average of around 250,000 unique TCR beta nucleotide sequences was sequenced per donor, of which about 18% were non-productive.

The research as a whole found: In this cohort, only TCR beta chains were sequenced, and detectable features were limited by the absence of alpha or paired-chain data. Presence/absence analyses assumed roughly uniform sequencing depth across donors, an assumption that may not hold. HLA typing was unavailable for some donors at each locus, so association tests used only the typed subset. Assigning TCR associations to individual alleles was difficult when HLA alleles, especially DR and DQ, strongly co-occurred. A later genetic analysis associated a missense DCLRE1C variant with V-gene and J-gene trimming of TCR beta chains, and an independent cohort replicated the association. According to a later analysis, TCR association rates differed among HLA loci, with DRB1 alleles showing the most associated TCRs and HLA-C alleles showing the fewest. The earlier analysis of almost 600 of the donors excluded 15 to 20 rarely observed V segments, including chromosome 9 orphons, because counts were too low. In an earlier analysis of approximately 590 of the donors, most TCR beta V segments were observed in productive rearrangements about 87% or about 30% of the time, broadly matching IMGT annotations. The authors suggested that the approach could potentially be generalized to other disease states and immunological phenotypes. In a later analysis, HLA-associated TCR beta chains were found to be more clonally expanded and to have lower generation probabilities than equally common non-associated chains. Some IMGT-functional V segments, including TRBV6-2 and TRBV6-3, could not be distinguished by the 87-base-pair reads and were therefore excluded. In the study, some 160 TCR beta chains were listed as associated with cytomegalovirus. In a later analysis, several top co-occurrence clusters were reported to appear linked to parvovirus B19, influenza, CMV and Epstein-Barr virus. CMV serostatus was the only immune exposure information available for the cohort. The sequencing pipeline was judged likely to have produced a cluster of highly shared sequence variants as a technical artifact. A later analysis found that most CMV-associated TCR beta chains appeared HLA-restricted, with HLA associations seemingly driven largely by CMV exposure. Linkage disequilibrium might explain the correlated functional status among segregating V segments, but an unknown experimental factor could not be excluded. In vitro tests confirmed that a few of the cytomegalovirus-associated TCR beta chains recognize cytomegalovirus antigens. Most TCR sequences were observed very rarely across donors, whereas some public TCRs were present in many individuals. A further reported finding was that TCR beta sequences accurately predicted the HLA-A and HLA-B alleles for most subjects in the first cohort. Cytomegalovirus status was reported to be diagnosed by the classifier with high specificity and sensitivity in both the original and validation cohorts. According to a later genetic analysis, donors in an Asian-associated ancestry cluster had fewer N-insertions in productive TCRs than the roughly 700-donor mean. A later analysis associated about 16,000 TCR beta sequences with specific HLA alleles at a false discovery rate of 0.05.

The cohort comprised approximately 700 healthy bone marrow donors. Cohort members were all nominally healthy when sampled, although unrecorded immune exposures were likely present. The donor was CMV seronegative and was included in the group of hundreds of seronegative cohort members. Every donor gave a peripheral blood sample, and the peripheral blood mononuclear cells from that sample were used for TCR beta sequencing. Genomic DNA was extracted from the blood cell samples with the Qiagen DNeasy Blood Extraction Kit. The clonotype comes from a boy aged 10-17 years in good health and CMV-seronegative. The sample consisted of PBMCs. This chain joins TRBV7-7 to TRBJ1-6, and TRBD1 matches 9 of the central bases. The nucleotide sequence reads as follows: TGTGCTAGCACACAGGGGGCTGGTTCACCCCTCCACTTT. The resulting protein is CASTQGAGSPLHF. Full variable domain (CDR3 extended with the reference TRBV7-7 and TRBJ1-6 proteins): GAGVSQSPRYKVTKRGQDVTLRCDPISSHATLYWYQQALGQGPEFLTYFNYEAQPDKSGLPSDRFSAERPEGSISTLTIQRTEQRDSAMYRCASTQGAGSPLHFGNGTRLTVT.